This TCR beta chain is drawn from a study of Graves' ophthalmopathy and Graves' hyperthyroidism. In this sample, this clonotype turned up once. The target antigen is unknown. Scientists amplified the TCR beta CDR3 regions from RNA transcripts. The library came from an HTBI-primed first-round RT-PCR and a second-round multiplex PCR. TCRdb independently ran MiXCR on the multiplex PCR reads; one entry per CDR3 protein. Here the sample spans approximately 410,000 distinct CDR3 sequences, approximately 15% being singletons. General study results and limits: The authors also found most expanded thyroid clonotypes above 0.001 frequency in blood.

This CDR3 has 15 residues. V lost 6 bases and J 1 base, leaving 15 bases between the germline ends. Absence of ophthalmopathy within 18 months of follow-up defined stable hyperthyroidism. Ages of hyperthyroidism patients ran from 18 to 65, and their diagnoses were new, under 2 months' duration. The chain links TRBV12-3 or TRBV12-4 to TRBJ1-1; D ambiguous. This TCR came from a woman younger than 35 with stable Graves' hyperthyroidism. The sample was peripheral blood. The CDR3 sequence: CASSPWPVPNTEAFF. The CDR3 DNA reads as TGTGCCAGCAGCCCGTGGCCGGTCCCGAACACTGAAGCTTTCTTT.